Listed here are 23 T cell receptor beta chains from one sample, sequenced in a study of Graves' ophthalmopathy and Graves' hyperthyroidism. Using RNA transcripts, the TCR beta CDR3 regions were amplified. RT-PCR with HTBI primers came first, then second-round multiplex PCR. One entry per CDR3 protein results from TCRdb running MiXCR on the multiplex PCR reads. This table has hundreds of thousands of distinct CDR3 sequences, about an eighth appearing once. The sequenced material came from blood. The receptors stem from a woman in her 30s with Graves' ophthalmopathy.

Of note for this clonotype: A junction end diverges from the germline sequence, so it may reflect a read error. The rearrangement joins TRBV29-1 to TRBJ1-2; a possible D gene is TRBD1 (5 bases). This CDR3 region has 11 residues. Germline CDR1 and CDR2: SQVTM and ANQGSEA. CDR3 amino acids: CSGGGRHGYSF. The CDR3 nucleotides read TGCAGCGGGGGGGGTCGGCATGGCTACAGCTTC.

This clonotype was counted many times. This chain uses TRBV6-1 with TRBJ1-2; D remains unclear. This CDR3 spans 13 amino acids. Germline V CDR1 and CDR2: MNHNS, SASEGT. V dropped 0 bases and J dropped 2 bases, with 4 bases sitting between them. The CDR3 DNA reads TGTGCCAGCAGTGAAGCCGAAAACTATGGCTACACCTTC. This codes for CASSEAENYGYTF.

This clonotype turned up a few times. V gene TRBV18 combines with J gene TRBJ2-5; TRBD2 matches 9 bases. From germline, CDR1 is KGHSH and CDR2 LQKENI. The ends lost 1 base at V and 5 bases at J; junction bases unmatched: 8. CDR3 length: 16 residues. In DNA form, the CDR3 reads TGTGCCAGCTCACCACGGATAGCGGGAGTCGTTGAGACCCAGTACTTC. This sequence encodes CASSPRIAGVVETQYF. Full variable domain (remainder filled in from reference TRBV18 and TRBJ2-5): NAGVMQNPRHLVRRRGQEARLRCSPMKGHSHVYWYRQLPEEGLKFMVYLQKENIIDESGMPKERFSAEFPKEGPSILRIQQVVRGDSAAYFCASSPRIAGVVETQYFGPGTRLLVL.

This clonotype was counted many times. This chain uses TRBV19 with TRBJ1-1; TRBD1 is a possible D gene (6 bases). There are 15 residues in the CDR3. Germline V gives CDR1 LNHDA, CDR2 SQIVND (reference sequence). Deletions cut 2 bases from V and 1 base from J, with 11 bases between. This CDR3 reads CASSIQGSSNTEAFF. In DNA form, the CDR3 reads TGTGCCAGTAGTATACAGGGGTCTTCGAACACTGAAGCTTTCTTT.

This chain uses TRBV5-1 with TRBJ2-6; perhaps TRBD1 as D (5 bases). Germline CDR1 reads SGHRS; CDR2 reads YFSETQ. Trimming cost V 4 bases and J 2 bases, with 16 bases left between them. This CDR3 comprises 17 residues. The CDR3 reads CASSLPPPGTGANVLTF. CDR3 in DNA: TGCGCCAGCAGCCTCCCCCCTCCAGGGACTGGGGCCAACGTCCTGACTTTC.

This clonotype was counted many times. The chain joins TRBV7-9 to TRBJ1-2, with D possibly TRBD1 on 5 matching bases. Germline V gives CDR1 SEHNR, CDR2 FQNEAQ (reference sequence). The CDR3 sequence is 14 residues long. The V and J ends lost 4 bases and 3 bases respectively, with 12 bases between them. CDR3 protein: CASSSAGRDYGYTF. DNA of the CDR3: TGTGCCAGCAGCTCCGCGGGGCGCGACTATGGCTACACCTTC.

This clonotype came up many times. CDR3 sequence (DNA): TGCGCCAGCAGCTTGGGGTGGACAGAGAACACTGAAGCTTTCTTT. Its protein is CASSLGWTENTEAFF. The genes are TRBV5-1 and TRBJ1-1; tentatively, D is TRBD1 (6 bases). Germline lookup yields CDR1 SGHRS and CDR2 YFSETQ. V was clipped by 0 bases and J by 1 base, with 10 bases between them. The CDR3 covers 15 residues.

The sample holds a few counts of this clonotype. The CDR3: CASRGQGVGLTGELFF. The CDR3 DNA follows: TGTGCCAGCAGAGGACAGGGGGTCGGTCTGACCGGGGAGCTGTTTTTT. This chain connects TRBV11-1 to TRBJ2-2; the match to TRBD1 covers 10 bases. J lost 5 bases, V lost 6 bases, and 9 bases had no gene match. There are 16 residues in the CDR3. Germline CDR1 reads SGHAT; CDR2 reads FQDESV (reference sequence). Full variable domain (remainder filled in from reference TRBV11-1 and TRBJ2-2): EAEVAQSPRYKITEKSQAVAFWCDPISGHATLYWYRQILGQGPELLVQFQDESVVDDSQLPKDRFSAERLKGVDSTLKIQPAELGDSAMYLCASRGQGVGLTGELFFGEGSRLTVL.

This clonotype was detected ten times or more. The chain combines TRBV6-1 with TRBJ1-2; D is uncertain. V was clipped by 0 bases and J by 4 bases, with 12 bases between them. This CDR3 has 15 residues. Germline V gene data show CDR1 as MNHNS and CDR2 as SASEGT. The CDR3 protein is CASSEAGGDTYGYTF. The CDR3 nucleotides read TGTGCCAGCAGTGAAGCAGGCGGGGATACCTATGGCTACACCTTC.

About this clonotype itself: A much larger clone differs from this one at a single base, so this may be a read error. The V gene is TRBV6-1, the J gene TRBJ1-2; D remains unclear. This CDR3 is built from 14 residues. The V and J ends lost 6 bases and 4 bases respectively, with 15 bases between them. The germline CDR1 and CDR2 sequences are MNHNS and SASEGT. The CDR3 here is CASRDPYWGYGYTF. CDR3 in DNA: TGTGCCAGCAGAGACCCCTATTGGGGCTATGGCTACACCTTC.

This clonotype was counted at least ten times. V usage is TRBV12-3 or TRBV12-4 and J usage is TRBJ1-3; D gene ambiguous. V gave up 6 bases and J gave up 0 bases, with 18 bases separating them. The CDR3 is 17 residues long. CDR3: CASSASGRILSGNTIYF. The CDR3 DNA follows: TGTGCCAGCAGCGCCAGCGGCAGGATACTCTCTGGAAACACCATATATTTT.

This sequence joins TRBV3-1 and TRBJ1-2; D may be TRBD1 (6 bases). The V end was cut by 5 bases, the J end by 4 bases, with 11 bases between. CDR1 is LGHDT and CDR2 is YNNKEL in the germline V gene (reference sequence). This CDR3 has 13 amino acids. This CDR3 reads CASSGGRIYGYTF. DNA of the CDR3: TGTGCCAGCAGCGGGGGGCGCATCTATGGCTACACCTTC.

This clonotype was seen many times. The chain recombines TRBV9 with TRBJ2-5; 8 nucleotides match TRBD1. With V trimmed by 0 bases and J by 4 bases, 8 bases remained unmatched. Germline V gene data show CDR1 as SGDLS and CDR2 as YYNGEE. The CDR3 is 16 amino acids. The CDR3 here is CASSVGPGGAGETQYF. CDR3 in DNA: TGTGCCAGCAGCGTAGGCCCAGGGGGCGCCGGAGAGACCCAGTACTTC.

Ten or more counts support this clonotype. This chain uses TRBV5-1 with TRBJ2-5; the match to TRBD2 covers 11 bases. Trimming cost V 4 bases and J 8 bases; bases outside gene matches: 10. Germline CDR1 SGHRS, CDR2 YFSETQ. CDR3 length: 15 residues. The CDR3 nucleotides are TGCGCCAGCAGCGCGTCTAGCGGGGGGTCGAAAACCCAGTACTTC. Translation: CASSASSGGSKTQYF.

This clonotype was recorded many times. The gene calls are TRBV28 and TRBJ2-7; 7 bases agree with TRBD1. The CDR3 extends over 13 amino acids. V trimming: 2 bases; J trimming: 5 bases; junction bases outside the gene matches: 3. CDR1 and CDR2 from the germline V gene are MDHEN and SYDVKM. The CDR3 DNA reads TGTGCCAGCAGTTTAGACAGGGTGGACGAGCAGTACTTC. This translates into CASSLDRVDEQYF.

As regards this clonotype: A read error may account for a junction end that differs from germline. The V and J genes are TRBV20-1 and TRBJ2-4; D unresolved. Per germline, CDR1 DFQATT and CDR2 SNEGSKA (reference sequence). The CDR3 is 12 residues long. In DNA, the CDR3 is TGCAGTGCTAGAGATCGAAATCGGGTTATAGACTTC. This codes for CSARDRNRVIDF.

As concerns this clonotype: Since a much larger clone is just one base distant, this may be a read error. The chain recombines TRBV6-1 with TRBJ2-7; D gene unclear. Per germline, CDR1 MNHNS and CDR2 SASEGT. The CDR3 has 12 amino acids. The chain's CDR3 is CASRTYSYEQDF. The CDR3 region has the DNA TGTGCCAGCAGGACGTACTCCTACGAGCAGGACTTC.

This clonotype has ten or more counts. The chain carries TRBV6-2 or TRBV6-3 and TRBJ1-2, with TRBD1 identical over 8 bases. The trim removed 2 bases at V and 8 bases at J, leaving 13 bases unmatched. Germline loops: CDR1 MNHEY, CDR2 SVGEGT. The CDR3 spans 16 residues. CDR3 in amino acids: CASSYAGQEFLRGYTF. The CDR3 nucleotides are TGTGCCAGCAGTTACGCGGGACAGGAATTCTTGCGGGGCTACACCTTC.

In its sample, this clonotype was seen many times. The chain joins TRBV27 to TRBJ1-3, with TRBD1 as a possible D gene (6 bases). The CDR3 length is 15 residues. The V gene lost 0 bases and the J gene lost 0 bases, with 6 bases spanning the gap. From germline, CDR1 is MNHEY and CDR2 SMNVEV (reference sequence). CDR3 DNA sequence: TGTGCCAGCAGTTTATCGGGGGCCTCTGGAAACACCATATATTTT. Protein product: CASSLSGASGNTIYF.

This chain joins TRBV18 and TRBJ2-2; 15 nucleotides agree with TRBD2. The junction had 10 bases not matched to a gene; V was cut back by 0 bases and J by 5 bases. The CDR3 runs to 20 residues. In germline, CDR1 is KGHSH, CDR2 LQKENI. CDR3 sequence reads: CASSPPNGLAGGPGTGELFF. The CDR3 DNA reads TGTGCCAGCTCACCACCGAATGGACTAGCGGGAGGGCCCGGAACCGGGGAGCTGTTTTTT.

There are many counts of this clonotype. V is TRBV6-1 and J is TRBJ1-3, with D uncertain. V lost 4 bases, J lost 0 bases, and 13 bases lay in between. The CDR3 runs 16 residues. The germline CDR1 and CDR2 sequences are MNHNS and SASEGT. The CDR3, as DNA: TGTGCCAGCAGTGTCCCACTGGAGCGCTCTGGAAACACCATATATTTT. As protein: CASSVPLERSGNTIYF.

This clonotype showed up many times. This chain joins TRBV5-6 and TRBJ1-2, with 8 bases aligning to TRBD1. Germline V lookup: CDR1 SGHDT, CDR2 YYEEEE. CDR3 size: 14 residues. Trimming took 3 bases from V and 7 from J; bases not matched to a gene: 8. The CDR3 spells CASSSGQASGGYTF. The CDR3 bases are TGTGCCAGCAGCTCGGGACAGGCCAGCGGTGGCTACACCTTC.

This clonotype appeared many times. V usage is TRBV2 and J usage is TRBJ2-5; TRBD1 might be the D (7 bases). CDR1 is SNHLY, CDR2 FYNNEI, per germline. The V gene lost 6 bases and the J gene lost 5 bases, with 19 bases spanning the gap. This CDR3 has 15 residues. The CDR3 is CASSPVGGGSETQYF. CDR3 DNA sequence: TGTGCCAGCAGCCCTGTAGGAGGGGGCAGTGAGACCCAGTACTTC.